This TCR beta chain was obtained from a study of T-cell memory formation after mild COVID-19. Whole-study context: TCR clusters were mostly donor specific. Overall study results and limits: Contracting CD8+ clones were enriched in EMRA, CD4+ mainly in CM and EM. Day 15 to 85 contracting clones showed balanced CD4/CD8; day 15 to 37 expanders favored CD4+.

Germline CDR1 PRHDT, CDR2 FYEKMQ (reference sequence). The CDR3 runs to 13 residues. Trimming removed 5 bases from V and 7 bases from J, with 11 bases in between. TCRdb re-derived calls from the 5' RACE reads in MiXCR, one entry per CDR3 protein. The table lists fewer than 350,000 distinct CDR3 sequences, less than 9.5% of them singletons. In this sample, this clonotype turned up many times. No antigen is known for it. The chain employs TRBV13 and TRBJ2-2; D remains ambiguous. The clonotype originates from a man younger than 35 who had mild COVID-19 (a few samples of this study predate the infection). Cell type and time point are not known. Sequences were obtained from PBMCs or a T cell subset sorted from them (not recorded which). CDR3 sequence (DNA): TGTGCCAGCAGCCCCACCCTTTTCGGGGAGCTGTTTTTT. The encoded protein is CASSPTLFGELFF.